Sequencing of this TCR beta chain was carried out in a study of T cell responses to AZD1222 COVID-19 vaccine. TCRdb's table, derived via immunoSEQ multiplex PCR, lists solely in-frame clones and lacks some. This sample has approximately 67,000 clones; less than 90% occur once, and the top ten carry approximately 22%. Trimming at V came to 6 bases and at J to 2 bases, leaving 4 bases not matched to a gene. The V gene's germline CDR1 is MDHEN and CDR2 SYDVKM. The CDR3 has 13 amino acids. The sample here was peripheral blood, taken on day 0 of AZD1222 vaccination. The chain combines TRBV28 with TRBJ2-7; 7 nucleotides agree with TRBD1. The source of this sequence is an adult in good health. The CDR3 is CASRYRGPYEQYF. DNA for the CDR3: TGTGCCAGCAGATACAGGGGACCCTACGAGCAGTACTTC.